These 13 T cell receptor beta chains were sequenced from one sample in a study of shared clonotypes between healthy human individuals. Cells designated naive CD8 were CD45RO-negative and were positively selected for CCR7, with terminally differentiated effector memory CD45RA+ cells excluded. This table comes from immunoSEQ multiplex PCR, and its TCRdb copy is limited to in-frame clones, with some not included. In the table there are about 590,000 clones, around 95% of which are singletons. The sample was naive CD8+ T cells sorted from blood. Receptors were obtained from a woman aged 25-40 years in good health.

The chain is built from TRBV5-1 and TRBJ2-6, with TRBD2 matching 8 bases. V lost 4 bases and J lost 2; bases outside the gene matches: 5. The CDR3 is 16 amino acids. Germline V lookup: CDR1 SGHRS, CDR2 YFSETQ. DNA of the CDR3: TGCGCCAGCAGCCCCCCGGGGGGGGCTGGGGCCAACGTCCTGACTTTC. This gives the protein CASSPPGGAGANVLTF.

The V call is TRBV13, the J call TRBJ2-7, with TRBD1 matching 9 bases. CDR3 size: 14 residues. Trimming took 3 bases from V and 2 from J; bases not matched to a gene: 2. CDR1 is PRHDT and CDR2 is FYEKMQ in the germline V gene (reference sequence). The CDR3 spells CASSFGTGTYEQYF. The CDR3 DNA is TGTGCCAGCAGCTTTGGGACAGGGACCTACGAGCAGTACTTC.

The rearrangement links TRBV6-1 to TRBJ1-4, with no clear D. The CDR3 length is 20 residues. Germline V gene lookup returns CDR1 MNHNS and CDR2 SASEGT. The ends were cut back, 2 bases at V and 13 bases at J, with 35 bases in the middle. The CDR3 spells CASSELRGLAVGIGSNRLFF. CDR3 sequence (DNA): TGTGCCAGCAGTGAACTCCGGGGTTTGGCTGTTGGGATTGGGTCCAACAGACTGTTTTTT.

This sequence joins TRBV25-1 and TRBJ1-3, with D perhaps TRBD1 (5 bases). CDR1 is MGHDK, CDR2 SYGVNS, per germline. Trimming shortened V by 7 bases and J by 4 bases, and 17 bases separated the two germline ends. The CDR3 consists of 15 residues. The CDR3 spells CASIKTAARGNTIYF. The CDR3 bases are TGTGCCAGCATTAAGACAGCCGCGAGAGGAAACACCATATATTTT.

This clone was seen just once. CDR3 residues: CATSRDDSAVYEQYF. For the CDR3, the DNA is TGTGCCACCAGCAGAGACGACTCAGCGGTCTACGAGCAGTACTTC. J is TRBJ2-7 and V is TRBV15, with D possibly being TRBD2 (5 bases). Germline CDR1 is LNHNV and CDR2 is YYDKDF (reference sequence). V was pared by 0 bases and J by 3 bases, with 12 bases between. This CDR3 is built from 15 residues.

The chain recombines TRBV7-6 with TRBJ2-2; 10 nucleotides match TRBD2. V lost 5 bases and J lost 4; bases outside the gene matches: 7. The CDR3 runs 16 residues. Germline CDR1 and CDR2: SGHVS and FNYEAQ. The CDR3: CASSPRAGGVTGELFF. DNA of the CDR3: TGTGCCAGCAGCCCTCGAGCGGGAGGGGTCACCGGGGAGCTGTTTTTT.

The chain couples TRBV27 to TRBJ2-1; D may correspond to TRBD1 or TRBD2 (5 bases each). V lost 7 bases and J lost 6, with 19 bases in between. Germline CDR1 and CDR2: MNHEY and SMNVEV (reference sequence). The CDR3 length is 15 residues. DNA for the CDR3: TGTGCCAGCACCAGGCTAGAGGGGTTACTCAATGAGCAGTTCTTC. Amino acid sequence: CASTRLEGLLNEQFF.

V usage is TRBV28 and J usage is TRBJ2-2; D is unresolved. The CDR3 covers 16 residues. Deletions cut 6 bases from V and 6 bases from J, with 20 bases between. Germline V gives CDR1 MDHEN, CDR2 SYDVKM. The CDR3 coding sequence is TGTGCCAGCAGCTCTTTCGTCTTAGATGGACCCGGGGAGCTGTTTTTT. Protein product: CASSSFVLDGPGELFF. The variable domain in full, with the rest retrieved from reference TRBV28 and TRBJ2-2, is DVKVTQSSRYLVKRTGEKVFLECVQDMDHENMFWYRQDPGLGLRLIYFSYDVKMKEKGDIPEGYSVSREKKERFSLILESASTNQTSMYLCASSSFVLDGPGELFFGEGSRLTVL.

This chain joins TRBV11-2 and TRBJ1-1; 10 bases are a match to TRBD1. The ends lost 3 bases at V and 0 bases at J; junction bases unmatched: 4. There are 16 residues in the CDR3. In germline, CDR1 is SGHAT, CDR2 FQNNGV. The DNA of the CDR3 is TGTGCCAGCAGCTTGACAGGGGGCCCTCTGAACACTGAAGCTTTCTTT. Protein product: CASSLTGGPLNTEAFF.

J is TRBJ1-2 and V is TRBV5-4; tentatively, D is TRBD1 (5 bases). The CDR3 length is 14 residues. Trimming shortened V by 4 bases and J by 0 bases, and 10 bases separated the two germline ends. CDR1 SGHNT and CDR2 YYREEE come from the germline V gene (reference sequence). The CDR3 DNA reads TGTGCCAGCAGCCCGCCGGGGGCTAACTATGGCTACACCTTC. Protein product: CASSPPGANYGYTF.

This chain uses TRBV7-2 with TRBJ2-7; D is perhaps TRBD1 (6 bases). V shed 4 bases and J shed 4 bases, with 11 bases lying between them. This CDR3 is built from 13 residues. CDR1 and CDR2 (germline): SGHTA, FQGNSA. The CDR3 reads CASSSGTQYEQYF. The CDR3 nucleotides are TGTGCCAGCAGCTCCGGGACACAATACGAGCAGTACTTC.

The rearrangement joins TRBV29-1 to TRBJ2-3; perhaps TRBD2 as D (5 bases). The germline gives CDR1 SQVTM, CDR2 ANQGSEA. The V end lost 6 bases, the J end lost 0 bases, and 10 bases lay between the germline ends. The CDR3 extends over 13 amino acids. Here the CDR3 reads CSVRTGSTDTQYF. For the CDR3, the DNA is TGCAGCGTAAGGACTGGGAGCACAGATACGCAGTATTTT.

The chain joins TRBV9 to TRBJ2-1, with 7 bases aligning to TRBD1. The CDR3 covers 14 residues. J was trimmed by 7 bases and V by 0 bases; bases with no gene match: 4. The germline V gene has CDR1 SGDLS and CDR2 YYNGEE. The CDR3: CASSVATTGNEQFF. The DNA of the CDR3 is TGTGCCAGCAGCGTAGCTACGACAGGGAATGAGCAGTTCTTC.